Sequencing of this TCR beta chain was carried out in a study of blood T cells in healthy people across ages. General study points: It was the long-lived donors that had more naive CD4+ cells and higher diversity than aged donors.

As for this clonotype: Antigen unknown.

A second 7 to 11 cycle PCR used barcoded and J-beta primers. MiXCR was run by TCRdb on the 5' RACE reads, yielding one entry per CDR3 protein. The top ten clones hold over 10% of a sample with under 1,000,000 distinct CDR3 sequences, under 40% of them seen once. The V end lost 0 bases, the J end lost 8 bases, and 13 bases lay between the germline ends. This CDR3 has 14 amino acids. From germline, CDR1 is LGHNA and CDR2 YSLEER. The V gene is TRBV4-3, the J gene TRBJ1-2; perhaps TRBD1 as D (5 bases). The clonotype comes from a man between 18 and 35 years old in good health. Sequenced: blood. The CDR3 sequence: CASSQDGGTDGYTF. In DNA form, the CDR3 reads TGCGCCAGCAGCCAAGACGGGGGAACCGACGGCTACACCTTC.